This entry describes one T cell receptor (beta chain). What it binds is not known. PCR involved 60 Vbeta and 13 Jbeta primers. In the authors' methods: Later analysis identified approximately 88 million unique TCR beta chains, 9 million to 13 million shared. Some clones are missing from TCRdb's copy, which holds only in-frame ones; the method was immunoSEQ multiplex PCR. For V, J and clone size, that table is used; D and trimming come from the DNA. The sample contains over 70,000 clones, roughly 79% of which appear only once. The germline V and J ends were trimmed by 4 bases and 5 bases, with 20 bases remaining between them. The CDR3 has 16 residues. Germline V gene lookup returns CDR1 SGHTA and CDR2 FQGNSA. The entry originates in a study of cytomegalovirus exposure and HLA in healthy donors. Regarding the study as a whole: High specificity and sensitivity for cytomegalovirus status were reported for the classifier.

The chain couples TRBV7-2 to TRBJ2-5; TRBD1 might be the D (6 bases). Sequencing was done on a sample of PBMCs. The origin of this receptor is a male donor in good health and CMV-seronegative. DNA of the CDR3: TGTGCCAGCAGCTCCCGGGACAACGAAGCGCGGGAGACCCAGTACTTC. Translation gives CASSSRDNEARETQYF.